The rows below give T cell receptor beta chains drawn from one sample of a study of early T cells in non-severe SARS-CoV-2 infection. Each CDR3 protein gets one entry after TCRdb re-called the 5' RACE reads with MiXCR. Of over 85,000 distinct CDR3 sequences listed, under 15% are singletons. Material: whole blood. The source is an adult who was a healthcare worker with PCR-confirmed SARS-CoV-2 infection or an uninfected control (not recorded which). CDR3s include the opening cysteine and the closing phenylalanine or tryptophan. A D gene is named only where the DNA matches it firmly. Clone size is shown for a subset of rows, as once, few, many or a class of expanded clone.

TRBV10-3	many	TRBD2	TRBJ2-4	TGTGCCATCTCCAGGACTAGCGGGAGGGAGGACATTCAGTACTTC	CAISRTSGREDIQYF
TRBV3-1	few	NA	TRBJ2-7	TGTGCCAGCAGCCCAACGCCGGGCGAGCAGTACTTC	CASSPTPGEQYF
TRBV6-5	many	TRBD2	TRBJ2-5	TGTGCCAGCAGTCCTACTAGCGGGAGTGGAGAGACCCAGTACTTC	CASSPTSGSGETQYF
TRBV12-5	NA	NA	TRBJ1-1	TGTGCTAGTGGTTTGGACTACAGTGAAGCTTTCTTT	CASGLDYSEAFF
TRBV12-3/TRBV12-4	NA	NA	TRBJ2-2	TGTGCCAGCAGTCCAGAGACGACTAGAACCGGGGAGCTGTTTTTT	CASSPETTRTGELFF
TRBV19	NA	TRBD2	TRBJ2-6	TGTGCCAGTAGTATAGATCGGAGCGGGAGTCCCCTCTCTGGGGCCAACGTCCTGACTTTC	CASSIDRSGSPLSGANVLTF
TRBV7-9	NA	TRBD1	TRBJ2-1	TGTGCCAGCAGCTTCCTCAATACAGGGGACGAGCAGTTCTTC	CASSFLNTGDEQFF
TRBV29-1	many	TRBD1	TRBJ2-1	TGCAGCGTAACCGGGACAGGGGATGGCGAGCAGTTCTTC	CSVTGTGDGEQFF
TRBV4-1	few	NA	TRBJ2-1	TGCGCCAGCAGCCAAGAATTGATGGGCTACAATGAGCAGTTCTTC	CASSQELMGYNEQFF
TRBV6-6	many	NA	TRBJ2-3	TGTGCCAGCAGTTACACTATCGAAGATACGCAGTATTTT	CASSYTIEDTQYF
TRBV20-1	many	TRBD2	TRBJ2-3	TGCAGTGCTAGAGAACTAGCGGGAATCTCTAGCACAGATACGCAGTATTTT	CSARELAGISSTDTQYF
TRBV2	few	NA	TRBJ1-2	TGTGCCAGCATCCTACTTGGGGTTATGGATGGCTACACCTTC	CASILLGVMDGYTF
TRBV20-1	few	TRBD2	TRBJ2-5	TGCAGTGCCGGGAGGGGAGAGACCCAGTACTTC	CSAGRGETQYF
TRBV4-1	NA	TRBD2	TRBJ2-7	TGCGCCAGCAGCCAAGGCGCGGGGACTAGGGACGAGCAGTACTTC	CASSQGAGTRDEQYF
TRBV20-1	few	NA	TRBJ2-1	TGCAGTGCTAGACCACAGGTCTATGAGCAGTTCTTC	CSARPQVYEQFF
TRBV12-3/TRBV12-4	many	TRBD1	TRBJ2-3	TGTGCCAGCAGCCGGCGCCAGGGGGCGGGAGATACGCAGTATTTT	CASSRRQGAGDTQYF
TRBV20-1	NA	TRBD2	TRBJ2-5	TGCAGTGCAGATGCTAGCGGGAGCCAAGAGACCCAGTACTTC	CSADASGSQETQYF
TRBV6-1	NA	TRBD2	TRBJ2-1	TGTGCCAGCAGTGAGATTGGCGGGAGGGCCTCGGACGAGCAGTTCTTC	CASSEIGGRASDEQFF
TRBV9	NA	NA	TRBJ2-7	TGTGCCAGCAGCGTAGGCGGGGACGGAACCTACGAGCAGTACTTC	CASSVGGDGTYEQYF
TRBV20-1	NA	TRBD2	TRBJ2-7	TGCAGTGCTGAGCGGGAGTCGTTCTACGAGCAGTACTTC	CSAERESFYEQYF
TRBV28	NA	NA	TRBJ2-1	TGTGCCAGCAGTCTCCCCGATGAGCAGTTCTTC	CASSLPDEQFF
TRBV9	few	NA	TRBJ2-2	TGTGCCAGCAGCGTAGCTTACAGTAACACCGGGGAGCTGTTTTTT	CASSVAYSNTGELFF
TRBV13	few	TRBD2	TRBJ2-7	TGTGCCAGCAGCCGCCCTAGCGGGGGGACCTACGAGCAGTACTTC	CASSRPSGGTYEQYF
TRBV5-6	NA	TRBD1	TRBJ1-1	TGTGCCAGCAGCTTGGGGACAGGGGAGGCTTTCTTT	CASSLGTGEAFF
TRBV10-2	few	TRBD2	TRBJ2-1	TGCGCCAGCACAGCGGGAGGGGATGAGCAGTTCTTC	CASTAGGDEQFF